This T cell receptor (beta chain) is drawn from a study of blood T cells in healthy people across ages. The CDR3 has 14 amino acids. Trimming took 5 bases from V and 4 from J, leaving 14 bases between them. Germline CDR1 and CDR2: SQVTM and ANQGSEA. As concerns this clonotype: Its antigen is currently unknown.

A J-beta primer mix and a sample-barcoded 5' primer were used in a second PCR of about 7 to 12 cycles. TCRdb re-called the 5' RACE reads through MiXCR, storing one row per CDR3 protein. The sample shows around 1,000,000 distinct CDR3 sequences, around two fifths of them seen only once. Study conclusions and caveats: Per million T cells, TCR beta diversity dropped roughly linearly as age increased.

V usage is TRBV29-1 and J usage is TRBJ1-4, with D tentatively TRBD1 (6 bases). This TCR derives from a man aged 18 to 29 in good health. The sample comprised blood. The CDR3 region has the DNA TGCAGCGTTACCCGGGGGGGCCGTAATGAAAAACTGTTTTTT. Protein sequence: CSVTRGGRNEKLFF.